This T cell receptor (beta chain) is from a study of blood T cell repertoires in COVID-19. Study at large: Material from acute and convalescent COVID-19 was sourced from the United States, Italy and Spain.

Deletions cut 0 bases from V and 11 bases from J, with 12 bases between. Germline V gene lookup returns CDR1 SGHAT and CDR2 FQNNGV. There are 13 residues in the CDR3. Sequencing was performed with immunoSEQ multiplex PCR; in TCRdb, only in-frame clones are kept and a portion is missing. The profile covers more than 80,000 clones, with about 85% appearing a single time and about 2% taken by the ten largest. This receptor was identified in a woman between 70 and 85 years old with acute or convalescent COVID-19. The chain has TRBV11-2 and TRBJ2-3; D ambiguous. Sequences were obtained from peripheral blood. In DNA form, the CDR3 reads TGTGCCAGCAGCTTAGAATTTGTGGGCCAGCAGTATTTT. It specifies CASSLEFVGQQYF.